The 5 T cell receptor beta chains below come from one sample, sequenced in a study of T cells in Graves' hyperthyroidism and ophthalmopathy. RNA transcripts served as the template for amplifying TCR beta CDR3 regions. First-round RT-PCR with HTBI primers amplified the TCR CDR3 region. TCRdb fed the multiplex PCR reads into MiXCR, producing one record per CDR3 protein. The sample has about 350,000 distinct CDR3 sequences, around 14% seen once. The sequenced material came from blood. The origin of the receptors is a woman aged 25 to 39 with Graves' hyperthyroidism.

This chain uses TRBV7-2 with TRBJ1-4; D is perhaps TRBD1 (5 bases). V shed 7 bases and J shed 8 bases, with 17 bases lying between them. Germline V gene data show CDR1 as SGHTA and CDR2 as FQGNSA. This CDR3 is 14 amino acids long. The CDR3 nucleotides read TGTGCCAGCACCCAAGGGAGCTGGGGGGAAAAACTGTTTTTT. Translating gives CASTQGSWGEKLFF.

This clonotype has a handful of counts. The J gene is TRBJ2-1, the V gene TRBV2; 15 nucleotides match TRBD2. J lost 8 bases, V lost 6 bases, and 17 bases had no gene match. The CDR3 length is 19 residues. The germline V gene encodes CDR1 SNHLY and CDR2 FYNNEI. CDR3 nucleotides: TGTGCCAGCAGGGGACCGGGACTAGCGGGAGGTCCTCGGGGGTATGAGCAGTTCTTC. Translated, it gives CASRGPGLAGGPRGYEQFF.

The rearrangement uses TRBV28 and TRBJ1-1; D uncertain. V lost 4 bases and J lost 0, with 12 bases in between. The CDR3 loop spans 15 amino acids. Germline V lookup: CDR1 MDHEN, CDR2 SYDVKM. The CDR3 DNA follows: TGTGCCAGCAGTTCCCCCGAAGCGGTGAACACTGAAGCTTTCTTT. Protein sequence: CASSSPEAVNTEAFF. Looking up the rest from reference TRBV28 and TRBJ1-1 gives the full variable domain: DVKVTQSSRYLVKRTGEKVFLECVQDMDHENMFWYRQDPGLGLRLIYFSYDVKMKEKGDIPEGYSVSREKKERFSLILESASTNQTSMYLCASSSPEAVNTEAFFGQGTRLTVV.

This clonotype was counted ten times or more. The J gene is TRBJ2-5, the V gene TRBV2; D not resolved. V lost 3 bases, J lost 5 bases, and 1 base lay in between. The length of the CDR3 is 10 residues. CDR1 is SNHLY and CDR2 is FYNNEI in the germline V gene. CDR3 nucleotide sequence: TGTGCCAGCAGTGAGGAGACCCAGTACTTC. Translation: CASSEETQYF.

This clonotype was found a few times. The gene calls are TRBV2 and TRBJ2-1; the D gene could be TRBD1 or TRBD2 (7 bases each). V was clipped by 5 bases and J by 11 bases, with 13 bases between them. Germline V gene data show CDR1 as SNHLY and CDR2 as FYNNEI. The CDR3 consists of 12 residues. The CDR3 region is CASSPQGGKQFF. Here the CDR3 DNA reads TGTGCCAGCAGTCCCCAGGGGGGGAAGCAGTTCTTC.